What follows are 18 T cell receptor beta chains derived from one specimen sequenced in a study of shared clonotypes between healthy human individuals. Here immunoSEQ multiplex PCR was the method, and the copy in TCRdb shows in-frame clones only, minus some. The sample has fewer than 3 million clones, about 90% seen once. What was sequenced was naive CD4+ T cells from PBMCs. Subset noted: CD45RA+ positively selected. The receptors derive from a man younger than 35 in good health. Some clones in this sample may be carry-over from other donors' samples.

The CDR3 here is CASVSLRGRKYEQYF. CDR3 coding DNA: TGTGCCAGCGTCTCCTTAAGGGGGAGGAAATACGAGCAGTACTTC. This chain joins TRBV28 and TRBJ2-7, with D possibly being TRBD1 or TRBD2 (6 bases each). Germline CDR1 is MDHEN and CDR2 is SYDVKM. V lost 8 bases to trimming and J lost 4 bases, with 21 bases between them. This CDR3 is built from 15 residues.

The V call is TRBV7-9, the J call TRBJ2-3, with D possibly being TRBD2 (6 bases). The V and J ends lost 1 base and 2 bases respectively, with 10 bases between them. CDR3 length: 15 amino acids. Germline V gene lookup returns CDR1 SEHNR and CDR2 FQNEAQ (reference sequence). The CDR3: CASSLGGKPTDTQYF. The CDR3 DNA reads as TGTGCCAGCAGCTTAGGCGGGAAGCCCACAGATACGCAGTATTTT.

With regard to this clone: This specimen includes other DNA sequences encoding the same CDR3. The chain uses TRBV14 and TRBJ2-5, with TRBD1 matching 7 bases. From germline, CDR1 is SGHDN and CDR2 FVKESK. The length of the CDR3 is 14 residues. V was pared by 1 base and J by 5 bases, with 4 bases of the junction left unmatched. The CDR3 region is CASSQGQGRETQYF. In nucleotides, the CDR3 is TGTGCCAGCAGCCAAGGACAGGGCAGGGAGACCCAGTACTTC.

The chain joins TRBV28 to TRBJ2-1, with 7 bases matching TRBD1. The V segment lost 7 bases and the J segment 0 bases; nucleotides outside the gene matches: 9. Germline-derived CDR1 and CDR2 are MDHEN and SYDVKM. The CDR3 consists of 16 residues. The CDR3 loop reads CASNRDRIFSYNEQFF. The CDR3 coding sequence is TGTGCCAGCAATCGGGACAGAATTTTCTCCTACAATGAGCAGTTCTTC.

This clone was observed once. This chain links TRBV5-1 with TRBJ1-1, with D unclear. Trimming stripped 4 bases from V and 0 bases from J, with 7 bases between. This CDR3 is 13 amino acids long. The germline V gene has CDR1 SGHRS and CDR2 YFSETQ. The DNA for the CDR3 is TGCGCCAGCAGCCTCTGGTTGAACACTGAAGCTTTCTTT. Amino acid sequence: CASSLWLNTEAFF.

This chain uses TRBV9 with TRBJ2-5; D might be TRBD2 (6 bases). The length of the CDR3 is 13 residues. In germline, CDR1 is SGDLS, CDR2 YYNGEE. V was trimmed by 6 bases and J by 5 bases, leaving 14 bases between them. CDR3 nucleotide sequence: TGTGCCAGCAATACGGGAGCATTCGAGACCCAGTACTTC. Its translation is CASNTGAFETQYF.

Concerning this clone: This CDR3 is also generated by other DNA sequences in the sample. The rearrangement uses TRBV5-6 and TRBJ1-5, with D hard to call. Deletions cut 4 bases from V and 4 bases from J, with 9 bases between. In germline, CDR1 is SGHDT, CDR2 YYEEEE. The CDR3 consists of 13 residues. This chain's CDR3 is CASSLGFNQPQHF. CDR3 bases: TGTGCCAGCAGCCTAGGGTTTAATCAGCCCCAGCATTTT.

The CDR3 sequence is CASSGTGGNTEAFF. The CDR3 DNA is TGTGCCAGCAGCGGGACAGGGGGAAATACTGAAGCTTTCTTT. The chain combines TRBV2 with TRBJ1-1; 11 bases are shared with TRBD1. Germline values: CDR1 SNHLY, CDR2 FYNNEI. This CDR3 spans 14 amino acids. With V trimmed by 6 bases and J by 5 bases, 5 bases remained unmatched.

The chain recombines TRBV7-9 with TRBJ2-5; perhaps TRBD1 as D (6 bases). The germline V and J ends were trimmed by 3 bases and 2 bases, with 13 bases remaining between them. Germline V gene sequence: CDR1 SEHNR, CDR2 FQNEAQ (reference sequence). The CDR3 has 15 residues. CDR3 DNA sequence: TGTGCCAGCAGCTTTTCGCGGACAGCTCAAGAGACCCAGTACTTC. It yields the protein CASSFSRTAQETQYF. Complete variable domain (other parts from reference TRBV7-9 and TRBJ2-5): DTGVSQNPRHKITKRGQNVTFRCDPISEHNRLYWYRQTLGQGPEFLTYFQNEAQLEKSRLLSDRFSAERPKGSFSTLEIQRTEQGDSAMYLCASSFSRTAQETQYFGPGTRLLVL.

This clone was seen just once. This chain connects TRBV7-9 to TRBJ2-3, with D unclear. This CDR3 region has 13 residues. In germline, CDR1 is SEHNR, CDR2 FQNEAQ (reference sequence). V lost 2 bases and J lost 4, with 7 bases in between. This CDR3 is CASSLSQPDTQYF. DNA of the CDR3: TGTGCCAGCAGCTTAAGTCAGCCAGATACGCAGTATTTT.

The chain joins TRBV27 to TRBJ2-3; 10 positions match TRBD1. V lost 4 bases, J lost 6 bases, and 10 bases stayed unmatched. Germline CDR1 reads MNHEY; CDR2 reads SMNVEV (reference sequence). This CDR3 is built from 16 residues. The CDR3 bases are TGTGCCAGCAGTTCCCCGGGACAGGGGATTCAGGATACGCAGTATTTT. This translates into CASSSPGQGIQDTQYF.

The CDR3 DNA reads TGTGCCAGCAGTTTAGCGGGAGAGGCAGAGACCCAGTACTTC. Encoded protein: CASSLAGEAETQYF. The genes are TRBV27 and TRBJ2-5; 7 positions match TRBD2. The CDR3 loop spans 14 amino acids. Germline CDR1 reads MNHEY; CDR2 reads SMNVEV (reference sequence). The junction had 4 bases not matched to a gene; V was cut back by 2 bases and J by 4 bases.

In its sample, this clone was seen once. The J gene is TRBJ2-5, the V gene TRBV30; D possibly corresponds to TRBD1 (6 bases). V gave up 0 bases and J gave up 4 bases, with 15 bases separating them. The CDR3 is made up of 15 amino acids. The germline V gene encodes CDR1 GTSNPN and CDR2 SVGIG (reference sequence). The DNA of the CDR3 is TGTGCCTGGAGTGTAGGGGGTATGGGCGGAGAGACCCAGTACTTC. This encodes CAWSVGGMGGETQYF.

Regarding this clone: The same CDR3 can be traced to other DNA sequences in this sample. The genes are TRBV5-1 and TRBJ1-3; tentatively, D is TRBD1 (6 bases). V was shortened by 2 bases and J by 0 bases, with 9 bases between the two germline ends. The germline V gene encodes CDR1 SGHRS and CDR2 YFSETQ. The CDR3 is 15 residues long. The CDR3: CASSLGGPSGNTIYF. The CDR3 bases are TGCGCCAGCAGCTTAGGGGGTCCCTCTGGAAACACCATATATTTT. The full variable domain, in which reference TRBV5-1 and TRBJ1-3 provide the parts outside the CDR3, is KAGVTQTPRYLIKTRGQQVTLSCSPISGHRSVSWYQQTPGQGLQFLFEYFSETQRNKGNFPGRFSGRQFSNSRSEMNVSTLELGDSALYLCASSLGGPSGNTIYFGEGSWLTVV.

With respect to this clone: Within the sample, other DNA sequences also encode this same CDR3. The chain joins TRBV30 to TRBJ2-3, with a possible D match to TRBD1 (5 bases). The ends were cut back, 2 bases at V and 0 bases at J, with 9 bases in the middle. The CDR3 extends over 14 amino acids. Germline assignment: CDR1 GTSNPN and CDR2 SVGIG (reference sequence). Here the CDR3 reads CAWSRGRSTDTQYF. CDR3 coding DNA: TGTGCCTGGAGTAGGGGCCGGAGCACAGATACGCAGTATTTT. Together with reference TRBV30 and TRBJ2-3, the CDR3 gives the full variable domain: SQTIHQWPATLVQPVGSPLSLECTVEGTSNPNLYWYRQAAGRGLQLLFYSVGIGQISSEVPQNLSASRPQDRQFILSSKKLLLSDSGFYLCAWSRGRSTDTQYFGPGTRLTVL.

This clone was observed a single time. CDR3 sequence reads: CASSSPPRNEQFF. The CDR3 DNA reads as TGTGCCAGCAGTTCGCCCCCGCGTAATGAGCAGTTCTTC. The chain uses TRBV27 and TRBJ2-1; the D is unclear. CDR3 length: 13 amino acids. V was shortened by 4 bases and J by 7 bases, with 11 bases between the two germline ends. The V gene's germline CDR1 is MNHEY and CDR2 SMNVEV (reference sequence).

This clone was seen just once. V is TRBV5-4 and J is TRBJ2-3; 10 nucleotides line up with TRBD1. The germline CDR1 and CDR2 sequences are SGHNT and YYREEE (reference sequence). The CDR3 runs 16 residues. The V and J ends lost 2 bases and 6 bases, in that order; junction bases with no gene match: 9. The CDR3 nucleotides read TGTGCCAGCAGCTTTCGACAGGGGGCGGGGAGGGATACGCAGTATTTT. Encoded protein: CASSFRQGAGRDTQYF.

This clone has only a few counts. Different DNA sequences within this sample yield the same CDR3. The chain uses TRBV18 and TRBJ2-6, with D uncertain. Trimming removed 2 bases from V and 0 bases from J, with 2 bases in between. In germline, CDR1 is KGHSH, CDR2 LQKENI. The length of the CDR3 is 14 residues. CDR3 sequence (DNA): TGTGCCAGCTCACCAAACTCTGGGGCCAACGTCCTGACTTTC. Translating it yields CASSPNSGANVLTF.